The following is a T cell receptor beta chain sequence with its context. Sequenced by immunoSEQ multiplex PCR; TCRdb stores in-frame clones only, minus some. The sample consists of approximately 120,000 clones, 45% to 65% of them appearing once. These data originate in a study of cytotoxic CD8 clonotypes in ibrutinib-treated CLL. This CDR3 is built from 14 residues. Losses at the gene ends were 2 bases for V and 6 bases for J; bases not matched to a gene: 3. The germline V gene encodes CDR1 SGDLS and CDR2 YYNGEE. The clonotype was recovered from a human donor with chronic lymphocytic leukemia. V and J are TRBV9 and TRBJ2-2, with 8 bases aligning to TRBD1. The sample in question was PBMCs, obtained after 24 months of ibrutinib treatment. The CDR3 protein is CASSVDRVPGELFF. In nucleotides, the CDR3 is TGTGCCAGCAGCGTGGACAGGGTGCCCGGGGAGCTGTTTTTT.